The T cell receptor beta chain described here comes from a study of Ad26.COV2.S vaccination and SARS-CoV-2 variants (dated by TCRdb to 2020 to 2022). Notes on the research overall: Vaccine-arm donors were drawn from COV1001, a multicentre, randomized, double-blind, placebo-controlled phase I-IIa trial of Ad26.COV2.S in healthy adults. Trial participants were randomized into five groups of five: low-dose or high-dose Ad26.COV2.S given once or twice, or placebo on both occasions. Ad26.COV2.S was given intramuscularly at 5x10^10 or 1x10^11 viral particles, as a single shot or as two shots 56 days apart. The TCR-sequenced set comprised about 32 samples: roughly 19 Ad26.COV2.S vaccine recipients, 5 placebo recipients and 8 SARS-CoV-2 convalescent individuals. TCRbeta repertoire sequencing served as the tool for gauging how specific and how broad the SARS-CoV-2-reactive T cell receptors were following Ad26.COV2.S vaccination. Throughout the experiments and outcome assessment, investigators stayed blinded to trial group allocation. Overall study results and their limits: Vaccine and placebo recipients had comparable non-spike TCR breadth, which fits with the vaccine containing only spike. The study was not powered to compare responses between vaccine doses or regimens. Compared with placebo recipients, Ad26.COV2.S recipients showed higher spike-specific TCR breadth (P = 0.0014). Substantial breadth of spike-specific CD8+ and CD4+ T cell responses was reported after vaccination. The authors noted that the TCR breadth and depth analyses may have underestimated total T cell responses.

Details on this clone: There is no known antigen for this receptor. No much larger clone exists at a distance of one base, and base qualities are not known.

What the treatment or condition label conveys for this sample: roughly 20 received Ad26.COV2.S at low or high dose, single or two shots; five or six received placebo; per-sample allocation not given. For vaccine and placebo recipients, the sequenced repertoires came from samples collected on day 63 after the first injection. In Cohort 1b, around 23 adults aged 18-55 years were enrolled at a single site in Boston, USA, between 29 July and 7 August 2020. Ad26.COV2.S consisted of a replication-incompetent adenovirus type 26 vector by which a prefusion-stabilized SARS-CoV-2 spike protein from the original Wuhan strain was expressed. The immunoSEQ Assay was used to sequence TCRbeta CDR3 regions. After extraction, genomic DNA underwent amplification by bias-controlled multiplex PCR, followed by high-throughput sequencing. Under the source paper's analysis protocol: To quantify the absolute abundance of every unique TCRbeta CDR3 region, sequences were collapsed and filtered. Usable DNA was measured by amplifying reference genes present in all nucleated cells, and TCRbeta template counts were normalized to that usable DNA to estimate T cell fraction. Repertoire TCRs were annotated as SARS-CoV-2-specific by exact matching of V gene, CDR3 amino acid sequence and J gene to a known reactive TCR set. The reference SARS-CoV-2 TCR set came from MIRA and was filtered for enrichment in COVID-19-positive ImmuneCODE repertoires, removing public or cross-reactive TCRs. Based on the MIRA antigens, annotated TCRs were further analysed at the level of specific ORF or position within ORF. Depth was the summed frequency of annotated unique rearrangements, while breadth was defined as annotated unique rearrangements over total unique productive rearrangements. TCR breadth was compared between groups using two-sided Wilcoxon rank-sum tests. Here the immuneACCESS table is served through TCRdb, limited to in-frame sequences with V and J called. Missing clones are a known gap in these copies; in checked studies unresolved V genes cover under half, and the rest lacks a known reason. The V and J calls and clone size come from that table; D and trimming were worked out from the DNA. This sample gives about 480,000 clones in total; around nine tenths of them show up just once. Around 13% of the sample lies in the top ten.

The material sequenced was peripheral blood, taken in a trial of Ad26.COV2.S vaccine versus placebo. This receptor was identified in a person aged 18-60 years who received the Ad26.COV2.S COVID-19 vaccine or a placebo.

The DNA is as follows: TGCGCCAGCAGCCGGAGGACTAGCGGGAGGGGTAATGAGCAGTTCTTC. This is translated as CASSRRTSGRGNEQFF. The rearrangement joined TRBV5-1 to TRBJ2-1, with 15 middle bases fitting TRBD2. The CDR3, from cysteine to phenylalanine, totals 16 residues. The read is trimmed to its CDR3 DNA, 48 bases read in frame from base 1. V lost 4 bases and J lost 7 bases, and the count of bases not matched to a germline gene is 6. The germline V gene yields SGHRS for CDR1 and YFSETQ for CDR2.